The 27 T cell receptor beta chains reported below all come from one sample, sequenced in a study of regulatory T cells in long-lasting Graves disease. CDR3 regions were amplified by Arm-PCR using iRepertoire HTBI primers to build TCR beta libraries. MiXCR, applied by TCRdb to the multiplex PCR reads, yields one record per CDR3 protein. The sample contains a few hundred thousand distinct CDR3 sequences, about 12% of which appear only once. This sample's time point: newly diagnosed GD, antithyroid drugs for less than 3 months. After RNA was extracted from PBMCs, the TCR library was made from it. These same records also appear under a second study, on T cells in Graves' hyperthyroidism and ophthalmopathy.

The sample here was peripheral blood mononuclear cells (PBMCs), taken at new diagnosis, from a patient treated with antithyroid drugs. The receptors were gathered from a woman between 18 and 29 years old with Graves disease.

This clonotype occurred many times. The chain combines TRBV29-1 with TRBJ2-3; 8 bases align to TRBD2. The CDR3 totals 16 residues. Germline assignment: CDR1 SQVTM and CDR2 ANQGSEA. V dropped 2 bases and J dropped 6; count of bases not matched to a gene: 13. The CDR3 reads CSVESWTSPQTDTQYF. The CDR3 region has the DNA TGCAGCGTTGAATCCTGGACTAGCCCTCAGACGGATACGCAGTATTTT.

This clonotype occurred a few times. The chain uses TRBV9 and TRBJ1-2; 9 positions match TRBD1. V was pared by 0 bases and J by 4 bases, with 4 bases of the junction left unmatched. This CDR3 contains 15 residues. From germline, CDR1 is SGDLS and CDR2 YYNGEE. The CDR3 loop is CASSVDLGQGYGYTF. CDR3 DNA: TGTGCCAGCAGCGTAGATCTGGGACAGGGCTATGGCTACACCTTC.

This clonotype has a count of ten or more. The chain joins TRBV3-1 to TRBJ2-7; 7 bases match TRBD1. CDR3 length equals 16 residues. CDR1 is LGHDT, CDR2 YNNKEL, per germline (reference sequence). Unmatched junction bases numbered 10, after V lost 3 bases and J lost 2 bases. The DNA for the CDR3 is TGTGCCAGCAGCCACCGAAACCGGGACAGACCCTACGAGCAGTACTTC. Translated: CASSHRNRDRPYEQYF.

The rearrangement uses TRBV4-1 and TRBJ2-1; 9 nucleotides line up with TRBD1. The V segment lost 3 bases and the J segment 3 bases; nucleotides outside the gene matches: 6. The CDR3 loop spans 16 amino acids. Germline V gene sequence: CDR1 MGHRA, CDR2 YSYEKL. The DNA of the CDR3 is TGCGCCAGCAGCCATGATCCGGACAGGGGCTACAATGAGCAGTTCTTC. Translated: CASSHDPDRGYNEQFF.

Notes on this clonotype: One base away lies a much larger clone, so this may be a sequencing read error. The rearrangement links TRBV11-2 to TRBJ2-1; D call uncertain. The CDR3 is made up of 14 amino acids. CDR1 SGHAT and CDR2 FQNNGV come from the germline V gene. V shed 4 bases and J shed 6 bases, with 13 bases lying between them. The CDR3 bases are TGTGCCAGCAGCTCTCCCAGCCCCTTCAATGAGCAGTTCTTC. It translates to CASSSPSPFNEQFF.

Only a few counts were recorded for this clonotype. The chain has TRBV7-2 and TRBJ2-3; 8 positions match TRBD2. The CDR3 loop spans 16 amino acids. The V gene's germline CDR1 is SGHTA and CDR2 FQGNSA. J lost 2 bases, V lost 1 base, and 5 bases had no gene match. CDR3 nucleotides: TGTGCCAGCAGCTTAGTTTCCGGGAGGGCCACAGATACGCAGTATTTT. Translating gives CASSLVSGRATDTQYF.

In its sample, this clonotype was seen many times. The V call is TRBV24-1, the J call TRBJ1-5, with TRBD1 as a possible D gene (6 bases). The CDR3 has 16 amino acids. In germline, CDR1 is KGHDR, CDR2 SFDVKD. V lost 5 bases and J lost 6, with 19 bases in between. CDR3 in DNA: TGTGCCACCAGTGCCGACCGGGGGGCCGTGGGTCAGCCCCAGCATTTT. As protein: CATSADRGAVGQPQHF.

In this sample, this clonotype turned up a few times. V usage is TRBV2 and J usage is TRBJ2-1, with D tentatively TRBD2 (5 bases). With 3 bases removed from V and 9 bases from J, the gap between germline ends came to 15 bases. In germline, CDR1 is SNHLY, CDR2 FYNNEI. This CDR3 contains 14 residues. The CDR3 DNA reads as TGTGCCAGCAGTGATTTGGTAACCCGGGGTGAGCAGTTCTTC. It is translated as CASSDLVTRGEQFF.

At least ten counts were recorded for this clonotype. The V gene is TRBV4-3, the J gene TRBJ2-3; D not certain. Per germline, CDR1 LGHNA and CDR2 YSLEER. Trimming left V 0 bases short and J 4 bases short, with 8 bases between. There are 14 residues in the CDR3. In DNA form, the CDR3 reads TGCGCCAGCAGCCAAGATCAGTTGGCAGATACGCAGTATTTT. As protein: CASSQDQLADTQYF.

In its sample, this clonotype was seen many times. The gene calls are TRBV11-2 and TRBJ1-2; weak D call: TRBD1 (6 bases). V shed 4 bases and J shed 8 bases, with 11 bases lying between them. This CDR3 is built from 12 residues. CDR1 is SGHAT and CDR2 is FQNNGV in the germline V gene. The DNA of the CDR3 is TGTGCCAGCAGCTCCGGGGGCGGCGGCTACACCTTC. Its translation: CASSSGGGGYTF.

V and J are TRBV3-1 and TRBJ2-3; no firm D call. The V gene lost 2 bases and the J gene lost 3 bases, with 18 bases spanning the gap. This CDR3 contains 17 residues. The germline gives CDR1 LGHDT, CDR2 YNNKEL (reference sequence). CDR3 DNA: TGTGCCAGCAGCCAAAACCACCTAGGTCGTGGGACAGATACGCAGTATTTT. Translated: CASSQNHLGRGTDTQYF.

Comment on this clonotype: This sequence may be a read error, since a much larger clone differs from it by one base. V usage is TRBV3-2 and J usage is TRBJ1-5; the DNA was not compared with TRBD1, the D call given in the table. TRBV3-2 is listed as a pseudogene. The CDR3 has 15 amino acids. The DNA of the CDR3 is TGTGCCAGCAGCCAAGATGCGGCCGGGGACCTGCCCCAGCATTTT. This sequence encodes CASSQDAAGDLPQHF.

This clonotype was counted only a few times. J is TRBJ2-1 and V is TRBV6-4; 8 nucleotides match TRBD2. CDR3 length equals 15 residues. Germline lookup yields CDR1 MRHNA and CDR2 SNTAGT. The ends lost 4 bases at V and 4 bases at J; junction bases unmatched: 6. CDR3 sequence reads: CASSVWIAGYNEQFF. As DNA, the CDR3 is TGTGCCAGCAGTGTATGGATAGCGGGGTACAATGAGCAGTTCTTC.

The V gene is TRBV20-1, the J gene TRBJ2-1; D is undetermined. V was clipped by 4 bases and J by 0 bases, with 10 bases between them. The CDR3 consists of 14 residues. CDR1 DFQATT and CDR2 SNEGSKA come from the germline V gene (reference sequence). The chain's CDR3 is CSATTPASYNEQFF. Here the CDR3 DNA reads TGCAGTGCTACAACTCCGGCCTCCTACAATGAGCAGTTCTTC.

Notes on this clonotype: This may arise from a read error, as a much more abundant clone is one base away. This chain joins TRBV27 and TRBJ2-3; possible D gene TRBD2, 5 bases. Germline CDR1 reads MNHEY; CDR2 reads SMNVEV (reference sequence). This CDR3 spans 12 amino acids. The CDR3 DNA is TGTGCCAGCAGTTTCCCCGGGGATACGCTGTATTTT. This translates into CASSFPGDTLYF.

The rearrangement links TRBV29-1 to TRBJ2-7; a weak D match, TRBD2 (6 bases). V was shortened by 6 bases and J by 7 bases, with 16 bases between the two germline ends. CDR1 and CDR2 (germline): SQVTM, ANQGSEA. The CDR3 length is 12 residues. CDR3 nucleotides: TGCAGCGTGTGGGACTTCGGAGGGGAGCAGTACTTC. This codes for CSVWDFGGEQYF.

This clonotype was observed at least ten times. The chain is built from TRBV27 and TRBJ2-7; D is possibly TRBD1 or TRBD2 (5 bases each). V dropped 6 bases and J dropped 1 base, with 16 bases sitting between them. CDR3 size: 15 residues. CDR1 is MNHEY, CDR2 SMNVEV, per germline (reference sequence). The CDR3 DNA reads as TGTGCCAGCAGGACGTCCAGGGACGGATCCTACGAGCAGTACGTC. It codes for CASRTSRDGSYEQYV.

This clonotype was detected ten times or more. The chain joins TRBV7-2 to TRBJ1-5; TRBD1 might be the D (5 bases). V lost 1 base and J 8 bases, leaving 15 bases between the germline ends. The CDR3 has 15 amino acids. Germline V gene lookup returns CDR1 SGHTA and CDR2 FQGNSA. The DNA of the CDR3 is TGTGCCAGCAGCTTAGTAGCGTCGCCAGGGAAGCCCCAGCATTTT. Amino acid sequence: CASSLVASPGKPQHF.

Note on this clonotype: A single base is all that separates this from a far larger clone, so a read error is likely. CDR3 amino acids: CASSFDSHNEQFF. The CDR3 DNA follows: TGTGCCAGCAGCTTTGACAGCCACAATGAGCAGTTCTTC. J is TRBJ2-1 and V is TRBV6-1, with D possibly being TRBD1 (5 bases). The CDR3 runs to 13 residues. Germline V gives CDR1 MNHNS, CDR2 SASEGT. Trimming took off 6 bases at V and 5 bases at J, with 11 bases between the two ends.

This clonotype was recorded a few times. V and J are TRBV2 and TRBJ1-1, with D maybe TRBD1 (5 bases). The V gene's germline CDR1 is SNHLY and CDR2 FYNNEI. There are 12 residues in the CDR3. Trimming shortened V by 4 bases and J by 10 bases, and 13 bases separated the two germline ends. CDR3 sequence: CASSGRDRSAFF. Here the CDR3 DNA reads TGTGCCAGCAGTGGCAGGGATCGGTCAGCTTTCTTT.

V and J are TRBV19 and TRBJ1-5, with D hard to call. V was clipped by 9 bases and J by 3 bases, with 18 bases between them. CDR3 length: 15 amino acids. Germline CDR1 LNHDA, CDR2 SQIVND (reference sequence). The CDR3 is CARVWWRVLNQPQHF. In nucleotides, the CDR3 is TGTGCCAGGGTGTGGTGGCGGGTCCTCAATCAGCCCCAGCATTTT.

This clonotype was counted ten times or more. The V gene is TRBV20-1, the J gene TRBJ1-5; 11 bases line up with TRBD1. Trimming took 6 bases from V and 6 from J; bases not matched to a gene: 7. Germline loops: CDR1 DFQATT, CDR2 SNEGSKA (reference sequence). The CDR3 contains 14 residues. Here the CDR3 reads CSAARTGGIQPQHF. The CDR3 DNA reads TGCAGTGCCGCCAGGACAGGGGGCATTCAGCCCCAGCATTTT.

In this sample, this clonotype turned up a few times. The CDR3, as DNA: TGTGCCAGCAGTGAGGGACGCGGATACGAGCAGTACGTC. Protein product: CASSEGRGYEQYV. The chain combines TRBV27 with TRBJ2-7, with D perhaps matching TRBD1 or TRBD2 (5 bases each). Trimming took 5 bases from V and 4 from J, leaving 12 bases between them. The CDR3 is made up of 13 amino acids. Germline V CDR1 and CDR2: MNHEY, SMNVEV (reference sequence).

This clonotype has ten or more counts. The chain employs TRBV28 and TRBJ2-2; D call uncertain. Looked up from germline, CDR1 is MDHEN and CDR2 is SYDVKM. The V gene lost 3 bases and the J gene lost 0 bases, with 5 bases spanning the gap. CDR3 length: 14 amino acids. The CDR3: CASSFGTNTGELFF. The CDR3 DNA follows: TGTGCCAGCAGTTTTGGCACGAACACCGGGGAGCTGTTTTTT. Supplemented by reference TRBV28 and TRBJ2-2, the full variable domain reads DVKVTQSSRYLVKRTGEKVFLECVQDMDHENMFWYRQDPGLGLRLIYFSYDVKMKEKGDIPEGYSVSREKKERFSLILESASTNQTSMYLCASSFGTNTGELFFGEGSRLTVL.

This clonotype has at least ten counts. The genes are TRBV27 and TRBJ2-7, with D possibly TRBD1 on 5 matching bases. In germline, CDR1 is MNHEY, CDR2 SMNVEV (reference sequence). Between the trimmed V and J ends, which lost 5 bases and 4 bases, there was a span of 15 bases. CDR3 length: 14 amino acids. CDR3 residues: CASSGADTVYEQYF. CDR3 DNA: TGTGCCAGCAGTGGGGCGGACACCGTTTACGAGCAGTACTTC.

This clonotype was detected ten times or more. J is TRBJ2-7 and V is TRBV20-1, with 10 bases lining up with TRBD1. Looked up from germline, CDR1 is DFQATT and CDR2 is SNEGSKA (reference sequence). The CDR3 is made up of 15 amino acids. V was clipped by 1 base and J by 0 bases; unmatched bases: 3. CDR3 sequence: CSARGGQGVSYEQYF. CDR3 bases: TGCAGTGCTAGAGGAGGACAGGGGGTCTCCTACGAGCAGTACTTC.

The chain couples TRBV28 to TRBJ2-1; D might be TRBD2 (6 bases). The CDR3 is 12 amino acids. CDR1 and CDR2 (germline): MDHEN, SYDVKM. V dropped 2 bases and J dropped 8 bases, with 7 bases sitting between them. The CDR3 region has the DNA TGTGCCAGCAGTTTAAGGGAGGATGAGCAGTTCTTC. This gives the protein CASSLREDEQFF. The whole variable domain, filled in from reference TRBV28 and TRBJ2-1, reads DVKVTQSSRYLVKRTGEKVFLECVQDMDHENMFWYRQDPGLGLRLIYFSYDVKMKEKGDIPEGYSVSREKKERFSLILESASTNQTSMYLCASSLREDEQFFGPGTRLTVL.